These 27 T cell receptor beta chains share one sample of origin, sequenced in a study of T cell responses to AZD1222 COVID-19 vaccine (dated by TCRdb to the early 2020s). Taken with the paper, the label for time point translates to: about 28 days (+/-7) after the second vaccine dose. Preparation of the library involved the immunoSEQ multiplex PCR assay. TCRdb retrieved this table from immuneACCESS and kept in-frame rearrangements only. Not all clones are present; in checked studies, unresolved V genes account for under half, and no reason is known for the remainder. The sample data list roughly 160,000 clones, and roughly 90% of these were observed just once. The ten largest account for around 4.4% of the sample. The sequencing used peripheral blood, collected 28 days after the second AZD1222 dose. The source is an adult who received the AZD1222 COVID-19 vaccine.

This chain links TRBV5-4 with TRBJ1-1; the match to TRBD1 covers 10 bases. V lost 4 bases and J lost 2; bases outside the gene matches: 11. The germline V gene has CDR1 SGHNT and CDR2 YYREEE (reference sequence). The CDR3 spans 17 residues. The CDR3 nucleotides are TGTGCCAGCAGCCTGGGGGGGACAGGGGCCGGTAACACTGAAGCTTTCTTT. Protein product: CASSLGGTGAGNTEAFF.

CDR3: CARGGFQETQYF. CDR3 coding DNA: TGTGCCCGGGGAGGGTTTCAAGAGACCCAGTACTTC. The V and J genes are TRBV30 and TRBJ2-5, with 7 bases aligning to TRBD2. There are 12 residues in the CDR3. The V segment lost 8 bases and the J segment 2 bases; nucleotides outside the gene matches: 5. CDR1 and CDR2 from the germline V gene are GTSNPN and SVGIG (reference sequence).

V is TRBV11-3 and J is TRBJ2-2; D is perhaps TRBD1 (6 bases). This CDR3 spans 15 amino acids. CDR1 is SGHNT, CDR2 YENEEA, per germline. Trimming took 0 bases from V and 5 from J, leaving 10 bases between them. CDR3 coding DNA: TGTGCCAGCAGCTTAGATCAGGGGCAAACCGGGGAGCTGTTTTTT. Its protein product is CASSLDQGQTGELFF.

This sequence joins TRBV6-5 and TRBJ1-1; no firm D call. This CDR3 has 10 amino acids. Between the trimmed V and J ends, which lost 9 bases and 8 bases, there was a span of 10 bases. Germline CDR1 and CDR2: MNHEY and SVGAGI. The CDR3 DNA follows: TGTGCCAGTGTACGGAACGAAGCTTTCTTT. Residues: CASVRNEAFF.

V gene TRBV3-1 (or the pseudogene TRBV3-2) combines with J gene TRBJ1-2; no clear D gene. Germline V CDR1 and CDR2: LGHDT, YNNKEL (reference sequence). V gave up 0 bases and J gave up 4 bases, with 15 bases separating them. The CDR3 totals 16 residues. The chain's CDR3 is CASSQDFTREGYGYTF. Here the CDR3 DNA reads TGTGCCAGCAGCCAAGATTTTACGAGGGAGGGCTATGGCTACACCTTC.

This chain links TRBV7-9 with TRBJ1-2; 12 bases agree with TRBD1. Unmatched junction bases numbered 7, after V lost 5 bases and J lost 6 bases. Germline loops: CDR1 SEHNR, CDR2 FQNEAQ (reference sequence). The CDR3 contains 15 residues. The CDR3 spells CASSRGDRGLNGYTF. Written as DNA, the CDR3 is TGTGCCAGCAGCCGCGGGGACAGGGGGCTGAATGGCTACACCTTC.

This clone has a handful of counts. The genes are TRBV7-9 and TRBJ1-3, with D unresolved. CDR1 and CDR2 from the germline V gene are SEHNR and FQNEAQ (reference sequence). The V and J ends lost 5 bases and 0 bases respectively, with 14 bases between them. The CDR3 extends over 16 amino acids. CDR3 residues: CASSPASYNSGNTIYF. As DNA, the CDR3 is TGTGCCAGCAGCCCGGCCTCATACAACTCTGGAAACACCATATATTTT.

The chain's CDR3 is CASSQEVGPQETQYF. In DNA, the CDR3 is TGTGCCAGCAGCCAAGAGGTGGGACCCCAAGAGACCCAGTACTTC. V and J are TRBV3-1 (or the pseudogene TRBV3-2) and TRBJ2-5; the D gene could be TRBD1 or TRBD2 (5 bases each). The V gene lost 0 bases and the J gene lost 1 base, with 9 bases spanning the gap. The germline V gene encodes CDR1 LGHDT and CDR2 YNNKEL (reference sequence). There are 15 residues in the CDR3.

The V call is TRBV4-2, the J call TRBJ1-3; D not certain. CDR3 length: 16 residues. The germline gives CDR1 LGHNA, CDR2 YNFKEQ. V was shortened by 3 bases and J by 4 bases, with 16 bases between the two germline ends. The CDR3 nucleotides read TGTGCCAGCAGCCAGGAGGCGGGAACGCGCGGAAACACCATATATTTT. This codes for CASSQEAGTRGNTIYF.

The CDR3 DNA sequence: TGCGCCAGCAGCGTAGCGGGGGCACGAGGGAATGAGCAGTTCTTC. This gives the protein CASSVAGARGNEQFF. The chain couples TRBV5-1 to TRBJ2-1, with 9 bases fitting TRBD2. Per the germline V gene, CDR1 is SGHRS and CDR2 is YFSETQ. There are 15 residues in the CDR3. Trimming removed 4 bases from V and 7 bases from J; junction bases left unmatched: 9. The full variable domain, rest sourced from reference TRBV5-1 and TRBJ2-1, is KAGVTQTPRYLIKTRGQQVTLSCSPISGHRSVSWYQQTPGQGLQFLFEYFSETQRNKGNFPGRFSGRQFSNSRSEMNVSTLELGDSALYLCASSVAGARGNEQFFGPGTRLTVL.

The chain carries TRBV9 and TRBJ2-3, with a possible D match to TRBD2 (7 bases). The germline gives CDR1 SGDLS, CDR2 YYNGEE. The V end lost 2 bases, the J end lost 6 bases, and 16 bases lay between the germline ends. This CDR3 is built from 15 residues. The CDR3 region is CASSVGGARGDTQYF. DNA for the CDR3: TGTGCCAGCAGCGTTGGGGGGGCCCGTGGTGATACGCAGTATTTT. The full variable domain, in which reference TRBV9 and TRBJ2-3 provide the parts outside the CDR3, is DSGVTQTPKHLITATGQRVTLRCSPRSGDLSVYWYQQSLDQGLQFLIQYYNGEERAKGNILERFSAQQFPDLHSELNLSSLELGDSALYFCASSVGGARGDTQYFGPGTRLTVL.

This chain joins TRBV2 and TRBJ2-7, with D possibly matching TRBD1 (6 bases). Germline lookup yields CDR1 SNHLY and CDR2 FYNNEI. V lost 6 bases to trimming and J lost 0 bases, with 15 bases between them. CDR3 size: 15 residues. The CDR3 DNA reads as TGTGCCAGCAGGGACAGTACCATGTACTCCTACGAGCAGTACTTC. Translated, it gives CASRDSTMYSYEQYF.

V is TRBV29-1 and J is TRBJ1-2; 9 positions match TRBD1. The CDR3 has 12 amino acids. V lost 7 bases, J lost 7 bases, and 7 bases stayed unmatched. Per germline, CDR1 SQVTM and CDR2 ANQGSEA. The CDR3 nucleotides read TGCAGCGCTTGGGGACAGGGAGTTGGCTACACCTTC. This encodes CSAWGQGVGYTF.

This chain joins TRBV7-8 and TRBJ2-7; D uncertain. Per germline, CDR1 SGHVS and CDR2 FQNEAQ. V lost 7 bases, J lost 2 bases, and 12 bases lay in between. The CDR3 runs to 13 residues. CDR3 loop: CASNDGRTYEQYF. The CDR3 nucleotides are TGTGCCAGCAACGACGGCAGAACCTACGAGCAGTACTTC.

The chain uses TRBV12-3 or TRBV12-4 and TRBJ1-5; no reliable D call. This CDR3 has 12 residues. Trimming left V 3 bases short and J 7 bases short, with 7 bases between. The CDR3 coding sequence is TGTGCCAGCAGTTTTGAACACCAGCCCCAGCATTTT. Encoded protein: CASSFEHQPQHF.

In this sample, this clone turned up a few times. The J gene is TRBJ2-1, the V gene TRBV30; D not certain. V was cut by 0 bases and J by 8 bases, with 11 bases left in between. This CDR3 spans 13 amino acids. Germline CDR1 reads GTSNPN; CDR2 reads SVGIG (reference sequence). CDR3 coding DNA: TGTGCCTGGAGTGTATCAGTAGCTCATGAGCAGTTCTTC. Amino acids: CAWSVSVAHEQFF.

The chain uses TRBV18 and TRBJ1-2; no definite D call. CDR1 and CDR2 (germline): KGHSH, LQKENI. The CDR3 sequence is 14 residues long. V lost 6 bases and J 7 bases, leaving 18 bases between the germline ends. The CDR3 sequence is CASSRYGGEGGYTF. DNA for the CDR3: TGTGCCAGCTCCCGATACGGAGGCGAGGGTGGCTACACCTTC.

This clone has just one count. This sequence joins TRBV4-1 and TRBJ1-1; D is undetermined. CDR1 and CDR2 (germline): MGHRA, YSYEKL. Trimming pared 0 bases from V and 10 bases from J, leaving 12 bases between. CDR3 length equals 13 residues. CDR3 in amino acids: CASSQDLEGSAFF. The CDR3 DNA reads TGCGCCAGCAGCCAAGATCTGGAGGGATCAGCTTTCTTT.

The chain has TRBV15 and TRBJ2-3, with TRBD1 matching over 7 bases. The germline gives CDR1 LNHNV, CDR2 YYDKDF (reference sequence). V lost 0 bases to trimming and J lost 1 base; unmatched junction nucleotides: 7. The CDR3 sequence is 17 residues long. The CDR3 region is CATSRDGRTGGTDTQYF. The CDR3 DNA is TGTGCCACCAGCAGAGATGGCAGGACAGGAGGCACAGATACGCAGTATTTT.

The chain has TRBV2 and TRBJ2-3; maybe TRBD1 (5 bases). Germline CDR1 and CDR2: SNHLY and FYNNEI. V was clipped by 2 bases and J by 1 base, with 19 bases between them. There are 18 residues in the CDR3. Written as DNA, the CDR3 is TGTGCCAGCAGTGAACTCAGGCAGGACCAAGGGGGCACAGATACGCAGTATTTT. This gives the protein CASSELRQDQGGTDTQYF.

V is TRBV11-1 and J is TRBJ2-1; D is ambiguous. V lost 3 bases and J 2 bases, leaving 8 bases between the germline ends. Per germline, CDR1 SGHAT and CDR2 FQDESV (reference sequence). The CDR3 has 14 residues. CDR3 loop: CASSLTPTYNEQFF. Written as DNA, the CDR3 is TGTGCCAGCAGCTTGACGCCTACCTACAATGAGCAGTTCTTC. The entire variable domain, with the rest obtained from reference TRBV11-1 and TRBJ2-1, is as follows: EAEVAQSPRYKITEKSQAVAFWCDPISGHATLYWYRQILGQGPELLVQFQDESVVDDSQLPKDRFSAERLKGVDSTLKIQPAELGDSAMYLCASSLTPTYNEQFFGPGTRLTVL.

This chain connects TRBV9 to TRBJ2-7; 10 bases line up with TRBD1. Germline trimming cut 3 bases from V and 3 bases from J; bases unmatched to any gene: 3. There are 14 residues in the CDR3. The V gene's germline CDR1 is SGDLS and CDR2 YYNGEE. In DNA form, the CDR3 reads TGTGCCAGCAGCGACCGGGACAGGGGCTACGAGCAGTACTTC. Translation: CASSDRDRGYEQYF.

J is TRBJ1-2 and V is TRBV10-3; tentatively, D is TRBD1 (6 bases). The CDR3 loop spans 15 amino acids. Trimming shortened V by 0 bases and J by 0 bases, and 8 bases separated the two germline ends. The germline V gene encodes CDR1 ENHRY and CDR2 SYGVKD. CDR3 in DNA: TGTGCCATCAGTGAGTCACAGGGCACTAACTATGGCTACACCTTC. This translates into CAISESQGTNYGYTF.

This clone appeared a few times. The chain recombines TRBV4-3 with TRBJ2-1; TRBD2 matches 10 bases. Germline lookup yields CDR1 LGHNA and CDR2 YSLEER. There are 14 residues in the CDR3. J was trimmed by 9 bases and V by 0 bases; bases with no gene match: 2. CDR3 coding DNA: TGCGCCAGCAGCCAAGAGTGGACTAGCGGTGAGCAGTTCTTC. As protein: CASSQEWTSGEQFF.

The CDR3 reads CASSQGIYNEQFF. The CDR3 DNA sequence: TGTGCCAGCAGCCAAGGGATTTACAATGAGCAGTTCTTC. The chain links TRBV3-1 (or the pseudogene TRBV3-2) to TRBJ2-1; D call uncertain. V lost 1 base to trimming and J lost 4 bases, with 5 bases between them. Germline V gene sequence: CDR1 LGHDT, CDR2 YNNKEL (reference sequence). The CDR3 is 13 residues long.

The chain's CDR3 is CSVEDSGWATDTQYF. The CDR3 DNA reads as TGCAGCGTTGAAGATTCGGGGTGGGCCACAGATACGCAGTATTTT. This chain uses TRBV29-1 with TRBJ2-3; a possible D gene is TRBD2 (5 bases). V was cut by 0 bases and J by 2 bases, with 12 bases left in between. The CDR3 has 15 amino acids. Germline CDR1 is SQVTM and CDR2 is ANQGSEA.

This clone was found once. The genes are TRBV12-5 and TRBJ1-1; no firm D call. Germline CDR1 LGHNT, CDR2 FRNRAP. The CDR3 runs 12 residues. The V end lost 1 base, the J end lost 3 bases, and 3 bases lay between the germline ends. The DNA for the CDR3 is TGTGCTAGTGGTTTGGCCCACACTGAAGCTTTCTTT. Translated: CASGLAHTEAFF.